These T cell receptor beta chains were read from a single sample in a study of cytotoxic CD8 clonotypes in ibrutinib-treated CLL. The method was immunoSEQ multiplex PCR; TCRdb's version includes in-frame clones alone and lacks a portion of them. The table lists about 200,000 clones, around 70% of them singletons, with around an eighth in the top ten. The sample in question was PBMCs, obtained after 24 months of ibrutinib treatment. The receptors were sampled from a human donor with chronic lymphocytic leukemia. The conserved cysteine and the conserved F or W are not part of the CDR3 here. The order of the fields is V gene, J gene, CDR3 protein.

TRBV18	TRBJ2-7	ASSPETYEQY
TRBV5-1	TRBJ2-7	ASSLDPGRGPYEQY
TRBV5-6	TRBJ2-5	ASFPLKTGGKGGTQY
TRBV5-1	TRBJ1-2	ASSLAVGSGSPGYT
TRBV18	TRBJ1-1	ASSPITTKKLTEAF
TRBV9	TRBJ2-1	ASSVGTSGVSYNEQF
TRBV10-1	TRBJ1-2	ASIKFETNYGYT
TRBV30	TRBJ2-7	AWSVQLISYEQY
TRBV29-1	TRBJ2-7	SVALGDYEQY
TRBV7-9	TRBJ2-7	ASSPRRGQDSYEQY
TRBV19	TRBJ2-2	ASTGHNTGELF
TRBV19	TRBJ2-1	ASRVWEGYNEQF
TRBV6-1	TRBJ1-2	ASSDQGSYT
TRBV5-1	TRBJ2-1	ASRLAGGPGNEQF
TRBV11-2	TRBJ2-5	ASSRRDQGKETQY
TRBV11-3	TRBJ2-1	ASSPGLAGVAF
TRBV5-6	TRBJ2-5	ASSFPTGFGETQY
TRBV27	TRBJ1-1	ASSLTGREAF
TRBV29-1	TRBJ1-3	SVGQGTSGNTIY
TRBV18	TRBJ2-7	ASSPVTSGSRYEQY
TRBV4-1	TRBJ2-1	ASSQELSESSYNEQF
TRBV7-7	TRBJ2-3	ASSLAGGVTDTQY
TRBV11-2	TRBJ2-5	ASSPLQGTLGETQY
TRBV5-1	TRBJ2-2	ASSLGQGPTGELF
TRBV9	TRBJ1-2	ASSVGGGPGYT
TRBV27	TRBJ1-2	ASTGTGVGYT
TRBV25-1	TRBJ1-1	ASSEGLGSEAF
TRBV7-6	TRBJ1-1	ASSLASGSGTEAF
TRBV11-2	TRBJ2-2	ASSLEPSGSETGELF